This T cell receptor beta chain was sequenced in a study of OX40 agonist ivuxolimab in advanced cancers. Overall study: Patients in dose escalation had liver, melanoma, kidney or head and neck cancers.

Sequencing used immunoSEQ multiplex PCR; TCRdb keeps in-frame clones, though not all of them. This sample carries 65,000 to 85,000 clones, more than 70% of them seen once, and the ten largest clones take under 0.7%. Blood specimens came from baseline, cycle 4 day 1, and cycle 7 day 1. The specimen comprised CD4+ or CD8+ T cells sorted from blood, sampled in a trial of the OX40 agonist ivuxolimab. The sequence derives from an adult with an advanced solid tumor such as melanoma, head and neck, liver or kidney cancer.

As DNA, the CDR3 is TGCAGTGGTCGGGACCAAGAGACCCAGTACTTC. It specifies CSGRDQETQYF. The rearrangement joins TRBV20-1 to TRBJ2-5; D gene ambiguous. Germline CDR1 DFQATT, CDR2 SNEGSKA (reference sequence). Trimming shortened V by 7 bases and J by 0 bases, and 6 bases separated the two germline ends. CDR3 length: 11 amino acids.